This is a list of T cell receptor beta chains from one sample in a study of T cell changes during pregnancy in multiple sclerosis. The table came from immunoSEQ multiplex PCR; TCRdb's copy has only in-frame clones and leaves some out. The repertoire includes 75,000 to 100,000 clones, 90% of them detected once, and around 0.76% sits in the top ten. Sequenced here: peripheral blood, sampled in the second trimester of pregnancy. These receptors came from a female donor in good health, enrolled as a control in a pregnancy study. Each CDR3 is given with its conserved first and last residue. D genes are given only for firm matches. Size tells how often a clone was seen (once, few, many) or the class of an expanded clone, and some rows leave it out.

TRBV7-9	TRBJ1-4	.	.	CASSQSRGGKLFF	TGTGCCAGCAGCCAGAGTAGGGGCGGAAAACTGTTTTTT
TRBV28	TRBJ2-4	.	.	CASRSPGGKNIQYF	TGTGCCAGCAGGTCTCCGGGTGGCAAAAACATTCAGTACTTC
TRBV14	TRBJ2-7	few	.	CASSQVFREQYF	TGTGCCAGCAGCCAAGTCTTCCGCGAGCAGTACTTC
TRBV29-1	TRBJ2-3	.	.	CSVGQGLSTDTQYF	TGCAGCGTTGGACAGGGACTTAGCACAGATACGCAGTATTTT
TRBV9	TRBJ2-7	.	.	CASRSEGLLQGGDEQYF	TGTGCCAGCAGGTCTGAGGGACTGCTCCAAGGGGGGGACGAGCAGTACTTC
TRBV6-1	TRBJ2-1	.	TRBD2	CASSEPRGGSTGNEQFF	TGTGCCAGCAGTGAGCCCCGGGGCGGGAGTACTGGCAATGAGCAGTTCTTC
TRBV5-1	TRBJ2-2	.	.	CASSLAGQGKYGELFF	TGCGCCAGCAGCTTGGCTGGGCAGGGTAAATACGGGGAGCTGTTTTTT
TRBV6-5	TRBJ1-5	.	.	CASSYSTRPNQPQHF	TGTGCCAGCAGTTACTCGACTCGCCCCAATCAGCCCCAGCATTTT
TRBV4-1	TRBJ2-5	.	TRBD2	CASSQDPGGVAGGLYQETQYF	TGCGCCAGCAGCCAGGACCCCGGTGGGGTAGCGGGGGGCTTGTACCAAGAGACCCAGTACTTC
TRBV9	TRBJ2-1	.	TRBD1	CASSPDRVTNEQFF	TGTGCCAGCAGCCCGGACAGGGTTACCAATGAGCAGTTCTTC